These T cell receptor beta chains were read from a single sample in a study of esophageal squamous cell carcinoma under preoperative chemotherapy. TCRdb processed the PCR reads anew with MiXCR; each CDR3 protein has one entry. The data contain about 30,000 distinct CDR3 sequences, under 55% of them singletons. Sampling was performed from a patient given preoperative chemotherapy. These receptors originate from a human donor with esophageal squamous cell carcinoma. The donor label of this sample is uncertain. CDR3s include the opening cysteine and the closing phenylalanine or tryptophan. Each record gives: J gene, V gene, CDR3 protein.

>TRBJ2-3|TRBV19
CASSIGVVPDTQYF
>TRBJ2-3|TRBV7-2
CARGLGVQVPDTQYF
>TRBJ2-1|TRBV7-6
CASSFYPAYNEQFF
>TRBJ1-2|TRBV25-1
CASSEGGTGNYGYTF
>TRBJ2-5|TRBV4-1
CASSQDFRVTQYF
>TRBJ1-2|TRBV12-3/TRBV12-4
CASSLTGANYGYTF
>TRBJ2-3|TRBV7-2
CAGGPSTETQYF
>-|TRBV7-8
CASSSRPSGNEQFF
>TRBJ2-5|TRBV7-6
CASSFGGAGKKTQYF
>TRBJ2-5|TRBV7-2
CASSSRGEGAGGREETQYF
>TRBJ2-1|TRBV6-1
CASGRPGGTQFF
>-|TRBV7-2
CASSLGWGKDKQYF
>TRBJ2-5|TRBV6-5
CASGYSASGLSSSYNEQYF
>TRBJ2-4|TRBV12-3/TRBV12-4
CAGPAAGDQEIQYF
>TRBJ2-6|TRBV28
CASSSSGTGANVLTF
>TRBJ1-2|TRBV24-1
CATSDRTGGTSNYGYTF
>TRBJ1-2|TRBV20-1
CSARPGGLYGYTF
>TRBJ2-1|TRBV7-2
CASTPPGLASSNEQFF
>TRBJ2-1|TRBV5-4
CASSSGLAGYEQFF
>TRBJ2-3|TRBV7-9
CASRVPGRRATNTQYF
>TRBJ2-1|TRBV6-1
CASSEERSDEQFF
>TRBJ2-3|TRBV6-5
CASSSGLRGTDTQYF
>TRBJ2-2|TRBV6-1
CASTLPATLTGTLFF
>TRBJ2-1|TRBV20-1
CSASISGRFDNEQFF
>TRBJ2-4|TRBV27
CASSFNFGCSAKDTQYF
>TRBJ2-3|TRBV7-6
CASSSQASGRADLRTDTQYF
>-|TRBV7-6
CASSLGAAIGGRAKKTQYF
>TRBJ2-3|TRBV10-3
CAISLRDSSTDTQYF
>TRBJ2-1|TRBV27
CASSPWEATSSETQFF
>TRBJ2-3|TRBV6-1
CASSPRPGQGTDTQYF
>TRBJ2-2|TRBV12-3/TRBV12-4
CASSPDSVFSGELFF
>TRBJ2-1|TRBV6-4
CASSDGSSYNEQFF
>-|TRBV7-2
CASSLGTTGIEQYF
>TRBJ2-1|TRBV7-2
CASSFSGTDRYNEQFF
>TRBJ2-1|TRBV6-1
CASSVSPANEQFF
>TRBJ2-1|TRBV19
CASTPGQGRRYNEQFF
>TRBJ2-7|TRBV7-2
CASSLVAGGPYEQYF
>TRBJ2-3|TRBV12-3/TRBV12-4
CASSLNRGIDTQYF
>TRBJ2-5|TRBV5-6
CASSSTGKEGETQYF
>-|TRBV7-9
CASSSLAGVYNEQYF
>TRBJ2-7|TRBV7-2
CASSLGSMGAYEQYF
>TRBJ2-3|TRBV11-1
CASSLRDIKDTQYF
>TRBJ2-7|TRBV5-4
CASSAPRGRRNEQYF
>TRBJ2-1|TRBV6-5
CASSPSISGTSGNNEQFF
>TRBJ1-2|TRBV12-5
CASGLSLSPNYGYTF
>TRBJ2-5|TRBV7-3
CASSAMPGGRDQDTQYF
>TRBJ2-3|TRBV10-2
CASSDLAGIPDTQYF
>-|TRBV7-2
CASSLVRLGRGTDTQYF
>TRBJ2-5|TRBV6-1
CASSPPAEDTQYF